Given below is one T cell receptor beta chain in context. Methods used by the authors: Using reference gene primer amplification, nucleated cell counts were estimated. Clones were read by immunoSEQ multiplex PCR, and TCRdb kept only the in-frame ones, dropping some. V and J calls and clone size are those listed in that table; D and trimming were worked out from the DNA. The repertoire has tens of thousands of clones, about 82% of them found once; the top ten carry over 25%. The data were obtained in a study of blood T cell repertoires in COVID-19. Whole-study context: COVID-19 samples from acute and convalescent phases originated in the United States, Italy and Spain. T cells, B-cell-depleted T cells, or PBMCs supplied cDNA or gDNA.

CDR3 length: 13 amino acids. The ends were cut back, 8 bases at V and 0 bases at J, with 8 bases in the middle. CDR1 is LNHDA, CDR2 SQIVND, per germline (reference sequence). The TCR comes from a human donor with active COVID-19. The donor label of this sample is uncertain. Specimen: peripheral blood. The gene calls are TRBV19 and TRBJ1-3; possible D gene TRBD1, 6 bases. The CDR3 protein is CASGDTSGNTIYF. The CDR3 DNA follows: TGTGCCAGTGGGGACACCTCTGGAAACACCATATATTTT. The full variable domain, in which reference TRBV19 and TRBJ1-3 provide the parts outside the CDR3, is DGGITQSPKYLFRKEGQNVTLSCEQNLNHDAMYWYRQDPGQGLRLIYYSQIVNDFQKGDIAEGYSVSREKKESFPLTVTSAQKNPTAFYLCASGDTSGNTIYFGEGSWLTVV.